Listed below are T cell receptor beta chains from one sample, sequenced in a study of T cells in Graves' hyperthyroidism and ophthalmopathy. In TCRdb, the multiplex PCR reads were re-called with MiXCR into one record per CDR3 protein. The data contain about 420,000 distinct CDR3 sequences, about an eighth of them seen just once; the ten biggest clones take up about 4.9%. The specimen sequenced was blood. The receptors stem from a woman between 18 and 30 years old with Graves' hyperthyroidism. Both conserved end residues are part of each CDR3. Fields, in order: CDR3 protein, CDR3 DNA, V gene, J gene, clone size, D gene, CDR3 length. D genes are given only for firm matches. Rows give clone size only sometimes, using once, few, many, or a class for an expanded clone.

CDR3 protein: CASSPPLGPPILYSNQPQHF
CDR3 DNA: TGTGCCAGCAGTCCCCCGCTAGGGCCACCGATCCTATATAGCAATCAGCCCCAGCATTTT
V gene: TRBV12-3/TRBV12-4
J gene: TRBJ1-5
clone size: many
D gene: .
CDR3 length: 20

CDR3 protein: CASSLASTYEQYF
CDR3 DNA: TGTGCCAGCAGCTTAGCATCTACCTACGAGCAGTACTTC
V gene: TRBV7-9
J gene: TRBJ2-7
clone size: many
D gene: .
CDR3 length: 13

CDR3 protein: CASSFVAGEQETQYF
CDR3 DNA: TGTGCCAGCAGTTTCGTAGCGGGAGAACAAGAGACCCAGTACTTC
V gene: TRBV12-3/TRBV12-4
J gene: TRBJ2-5
clone size: many
D gene: TRBD2
CDR3 length: 15

CDR3 protein: CSARAGSMNTEAFF
CDR3 DNA: TGCAGTGCCCGAGCGGGCAGCATGAACACTGAAGCTTTCTTT
V gene: TRBV20-1
J gene: TRBJ1-1
clone size: few
D gene: .
CDR3 length: 14

CDR3 protein: CASSSLAGVSEQYF
CDR3 DNA: TGTGCCAGCAGCTCGCTAGCGGGAGTTAGCGAGCAGTACTTC
V gene: TRBV5-6
J gene: TRBJ2-7
clone size: few
D gene: TRBD2
CDR3 length: 14

CDR3 protein: CSVEILAGVAETQYF
CDR3 DNA: TGCAGCGTTGAAATTCTAGCGGGAGTGGCGGAGACCCAGTACTTC
V gene: TRBV29-1
J gene: TRBJ2-5
clone size: .
D gene: TRBD2
CDR3 length: 15

CDR3 protein: CASSIWGRSTEAFF
CDR3 DNA: TGTGCCAGTAGTATCTGGGGGCGCAGCACTGAAGCTTTCTTT
V gene: TRBV19
J gene: TRBJ1-1
clone size: few
D gene: .
CDR3 length: 14

CDR3 protein: CASGFGEPQYF
CDR3 DNA: TGTGCTAGTGGGTTTGGGGAGCCCCAGTACTTC
V gene: TRBV12-5
J gene: TRBJ2-5
clone size: .
D gene: .
CDR3 length: 11

CDR3 protein: CASSLVGDAPYGYTF
CDR3 DNA: TGTGCCAGCAGCTTGGTGGGAGATGCCCCCTATGGCTACACCTTC
V gene: TRBV5-5
J gene: TRBJ1-2
clone size: .
D gene: .
CDR3 length: 15

CDR3 protein: CSAKGLADHNEQFF
CDR3 DNA: TGCAGTGCTAAGGGACTAGCGGATCACAATGAGCAGTTCTTC
V gene: TRBV20-1
J gene: TRBJ2-1
clone size: many
D gene: TRBD2
CDR3 length: 14

CDR3 protein: CASSQGDRGDEKLFF
CDR3 DNA: TGCGCCAGCAGCCAAGGAGACAGGGGGGACGAAAAACTGTTTTTT
V gene: TRBV4-3
J gene: TRBJ1-4
clone size: few
D gene: TRBD1
CDR3 length: 15

CDR3 protein: CSANPALLPYEQYF
CDR3 DNA: TGCAGTGCTAATCCCGCACTCCTCCCCTACGAGCAGTACTTC
V gene: TRBV20-1
J gene: TRBJ2-7
clone size: many
D gene: .
CDR3 length: 14

CDR3 protein: CASRRAGGSVDEQFF
CDR3 DNA: TGTGCCAGCAGGAGAGCGGGGGGGAGCGTCGATGAGCAGTTCTTC
V gene: TRBV12-3/TRBV12-4
J gene: TRBJ2-1
clone size: .
D gene: TRBD2
CDR3 length: 15

CDR3 protein: CASSPYYEQYF
CDR3 DNA: TGTGCCAGCAGCCCCTACTACGAGCAGTACTTC
V gene: TRBV28
J gene: TRBJ2-7
clone size: many
D gene: .
CDR3 length: 11

CDR3 protein: CASSLAQRLLLAGVGHEQFF
CDR3 DNA: TGTGCCAGCAGCTTAGCCCAGAGACTACTACTAGCGGGAGTTGGTCATGAGCAGTTCTTC
V gene: TRBV7-2
J gene: TRBJ2-1
clone size: many
D gene: TRBD2
CDR3 length: 20

CDR3 protein: CSGSDGNYGYTF
CDR3 DNA: TGCAGCGGCTCGGACGGGAACTATGGCTACACCTTC
V gene: TRBV29-1
J gene: TRBJ1-2
clone size: .
D gene: .
CDR3 length: 12

CDR3 protein: CASSFEDNEQFF
CDR3 DNA: TGCGCCAGCAGCTTTGAGGACAATGAGCAGTTCTTC
V gene: TRBV5-1
J gene: TRBJ2-1
clone size: many
D gene: .
CDR3 length: 12

CDR3 protein: CASSRGGRGTEAFF
CDR3 DNA: TGTGCCAGCAGCCGCGGGGGCCGTGGAACTGAAGCTTTCTTT
V gene: TRBV9
J gene: TRBJ1-1
clone size: few
D gene: .
CDR3 length: 14

CDR3 protein: CASSHRFLDRVVGQEQFF
CDR3 DNA: TGCGCCAGCAGCCATCGGTTTTTAGACCGAGTGGTCGGACAAGAGCAGTTCTTC
V gene: TRBV4-1
J gene: TRBJ2-1
clone size: .
D gene: .
CDR3 length: 18

CDR3 protein: CSARDHRRTYNSPLHF
CDR3 DNA: TGCAGTGCTAGAGATCATAGACGCACCTATAATTCACCCCTCCACTTT
V gene: TRBV20-1
J gene: TRBJ1-6
clone size: many
D gene: .
CDR3 length: 16

CDR3 protein: CASSSGLGGPDTQYF
CDR3 DNA: TGTGCCAGCAGCTCGGGACTAGGAGGCCCAGATACGCAGTATTTT
V gene: TRBV7-3
J gene: TRBJ2-3
clone size: many
D gene: TRBD2
CDR3 length: 15

CDR3 protein: CASSPSGASSPLHF
CDR3 DNA: TGTGCCAGCAGCCCCAGCGGGGCAAGTTCACCCCTCCACTTT
V gene: TRBV7-2
J gene: TRBJ1-6
clone size: many
D gene: .
CDR3 length: 14

CDR3 protein: CSVATGLAGTYEQYF
CDR3 DNA: TGCAGCGTTGCCACAGGGCTAGCGGGCACTTACGAGCAGTACTTC
V gene: TRBV29-1
J gene: TRBJ2-7
clone size: many
D gene: TRBD2
CDR3 length: 15

CDR3 protein: CAISESTGNTEAFF
CDR3 DNA: TGTGCCATCAGTGAGTCGACAGGGAACACTGAAGCTTTCTTT
V gene: TRBV10-3
J gene: TRBJ1-1
clone size: many
D gene: .
CDR3 length: 14

CDR3 protein: CASIGSTDTQYF
CDR3 DNA: TGTGCCAGCATTGGTTCCACAGATACGCAGTATTTT
V gene: TRBV19
J gene: TRBJ2-3
clone size: many
D gene: .
CDR3 length: 12

CDR3 protein: CASSPGPGQNYNEQFF
CDR3 DNA: TGTGCCAGCAGCCCCGGTCCGGGACAAAACTACAATGAGCAGTTCTTC
V gene: TRBV6-2/TRBV6-3
J gene: TRBJ2-1
clone size: few
D gene: .
CDR3 length: 16

CDR3 protein: CASTGHSPRAAVDTEAFF
CDR3 DNA: TGCGCCAGCACGGGACACTCACCTCGGGCCGCGGTGGACACTGAAGCTTTCTTT
V gene: TRBV10-1
J gene: TRBJ1-1
clone size: many
D gene: .
CDR3 length: 18